The clone carrying this TCR beta chain was observed a handful of times. Its antigen is undetermined. CDR1 and CDR2 from the germline V gene are SGDLS and YYNGEE. CDR3 length equals 15 residues. Trimming removed 2 bases from V and 4 bases from J; junction bases left unmatched: 6. The sample comes from a study of beta chain features in type 1 diabetes. Findings and limits, study-wide: Patients with Type 1 diabetes showed moderately but significantly shorter TCRB CDR3s in all four CD4+ subsets.

Every isolated RNA sample was fully reverse transcribed, so sequencing captured expressed TCRB transcripts. The method was immunoSEQ multiplex PCR; TCRdb's version includes in-frame clones alone and lacks a portion of them. The data show around 150,000 clones, with approximately 9.1% seen just once and about 0.75% held by the top ten. The J gene is TRBJ1-2, the V gene TRBV9; 9 bases align to TRBD1. Sequenced material: central memory CD4+ T cells from blood. The clonotype comes from a woman in her twenties or thirties with type 1 diabetes. The CDR3 sequence is CASSVMDRGSYGYTF. CDR3 DNA: TGTGCCAGCAGCGTGATGGACAGGGGTAGCTATGGCTACACCTTC.